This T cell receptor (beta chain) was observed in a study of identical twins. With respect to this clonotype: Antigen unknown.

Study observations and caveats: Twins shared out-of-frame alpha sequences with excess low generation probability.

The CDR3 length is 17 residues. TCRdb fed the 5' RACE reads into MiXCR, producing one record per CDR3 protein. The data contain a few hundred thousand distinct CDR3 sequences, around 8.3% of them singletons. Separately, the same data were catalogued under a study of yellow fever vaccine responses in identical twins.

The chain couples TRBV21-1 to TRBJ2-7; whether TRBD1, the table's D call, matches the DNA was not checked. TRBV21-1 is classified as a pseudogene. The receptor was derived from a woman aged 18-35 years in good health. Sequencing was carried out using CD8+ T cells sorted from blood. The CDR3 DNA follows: TGTGCCAGCAGCAAAGGGTCCGAGACACCAGTCTCCTACGAGCAGTACTTC. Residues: CASSKGSETPVSYEQYF.